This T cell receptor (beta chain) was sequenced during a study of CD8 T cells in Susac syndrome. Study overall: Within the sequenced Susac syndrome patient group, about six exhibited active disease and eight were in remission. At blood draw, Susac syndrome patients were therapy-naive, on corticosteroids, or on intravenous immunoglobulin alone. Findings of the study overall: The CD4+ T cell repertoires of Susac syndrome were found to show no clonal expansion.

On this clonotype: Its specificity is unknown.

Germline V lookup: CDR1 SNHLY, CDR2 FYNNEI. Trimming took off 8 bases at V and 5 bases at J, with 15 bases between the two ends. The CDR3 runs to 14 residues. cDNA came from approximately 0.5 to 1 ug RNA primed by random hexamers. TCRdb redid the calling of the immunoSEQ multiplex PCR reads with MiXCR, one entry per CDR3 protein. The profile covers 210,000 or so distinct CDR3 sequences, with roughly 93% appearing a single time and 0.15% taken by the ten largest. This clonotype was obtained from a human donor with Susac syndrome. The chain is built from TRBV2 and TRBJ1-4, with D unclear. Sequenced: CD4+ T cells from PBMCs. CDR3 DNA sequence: TGTGCCAGCCGACCATGGGTTCAAAATGAAAAACTGTTTTTT. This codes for CASRPWVQNEKLFF. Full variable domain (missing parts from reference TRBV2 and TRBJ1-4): EPEVTQTPSHQVTQMGQEVILRCVPISNHLYFYWYRQILGQKVEFLVSFYNNEISEKSEIFDDQFSVERPDGSNFTLKIRSTKLEDSAMYFCASRPWVQNEKLFFGSGTQLSVL.